The clone carrying this TCR beta chain was observed a few times. The sample is drawn from a study of blood T cell repertoires in COVID-19. In the study overall: T cells, B-cell-depleted T cells, or PBMCs provided the cDNA or gDNA that served as material.

The protocol was immunoSEQ multiplex PCR, while the TCRdb copy is restricted to in-frame clones and leaves out a portion. The table records around 310,000 clones, 85% to 90% of them present only once. From germline, CDR1 is SGHDT and CDR2 YYEEEE. The CDR3 is made up of 12 amino acids. Trimming removed 0 bases from V and 12 bases from J, with 10 bases in between. This chain connects TRBV5-6 to TRBJ1-5; D is uncertain. This TCR came from a woman aged 45-65 years with active or convalescent COVID-19. Sequencing input: peripheral blood. CDR3 in amino acids: CASSLAAGIQHF. CDR3 sequence (DNA): TGTGCCAGCAGCTTGGCGGCAGGCATCCAGCATTTT.